The T cell receptor (beta chain) under discussion was sequenced for a study of control samples from healthy donors and cancer patients. The repertoire was sequenced with immunoSEQ multiplex PCR; TCRdb's copy has only in-frame clones and lacks some. Of tens of thousands of clones listed, approximately 94% are singletons. This TCR came from a woman in her 30s in good health. Sequencing used blood.

CDR3 residues: CASSIRTADQPQHF. CDR3 bases: TGTGCCAGTAGTATTCGGACAGCGGATCAGCCCCAGCATTTT. The chain employs TRBV19 and TRBJ1-5, with a tentative D call TRBD1 (6 bases). The germline V gene encodes CDR1 LNHDA and CDR2 SQIVND (reference sequence). This CDR3 is built from 14 residues. Trimming removed 3 bases at V and 5 bases at J, with 11 bases between.